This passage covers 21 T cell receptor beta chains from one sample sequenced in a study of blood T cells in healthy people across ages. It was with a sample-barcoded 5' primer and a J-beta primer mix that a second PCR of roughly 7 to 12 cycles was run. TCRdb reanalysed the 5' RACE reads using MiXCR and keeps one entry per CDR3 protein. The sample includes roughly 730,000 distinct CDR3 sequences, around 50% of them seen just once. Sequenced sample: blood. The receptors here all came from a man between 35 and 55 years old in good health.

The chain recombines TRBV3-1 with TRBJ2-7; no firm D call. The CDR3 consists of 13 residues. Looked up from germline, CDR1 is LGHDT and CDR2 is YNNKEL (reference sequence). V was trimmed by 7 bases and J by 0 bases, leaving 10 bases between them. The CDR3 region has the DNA TGTGCCAGCATGGGATTAGGCTCCTACGAGCAGTACTTC. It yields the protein CASMGLGSYEQYF.

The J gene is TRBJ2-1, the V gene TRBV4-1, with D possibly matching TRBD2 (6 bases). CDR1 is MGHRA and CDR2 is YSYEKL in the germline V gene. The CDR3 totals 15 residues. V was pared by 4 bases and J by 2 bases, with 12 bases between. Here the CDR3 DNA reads TGCGCCAGCAGCCCAATTAGCGGACCCTACAATGAGCAGTTCTTC. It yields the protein CASSPISGPYNEQFF.

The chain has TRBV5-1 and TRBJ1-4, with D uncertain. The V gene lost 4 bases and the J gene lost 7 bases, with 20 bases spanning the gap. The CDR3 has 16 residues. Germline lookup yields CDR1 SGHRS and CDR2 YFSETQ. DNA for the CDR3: TGCGCCAGCAGCCCCGCGAGGAAAAACGGCGGTGAAAAACTGTTTTTT. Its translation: CASSPARKNGGEKLFF.

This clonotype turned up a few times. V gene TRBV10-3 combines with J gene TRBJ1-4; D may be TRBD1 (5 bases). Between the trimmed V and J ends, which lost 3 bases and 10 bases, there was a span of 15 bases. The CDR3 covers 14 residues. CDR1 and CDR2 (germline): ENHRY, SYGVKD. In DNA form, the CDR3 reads TGTGCCATCAGTGAAGGGACGGCGGTAGGAAAACTGTTTTTT. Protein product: CAISEGTAVGKLFF.

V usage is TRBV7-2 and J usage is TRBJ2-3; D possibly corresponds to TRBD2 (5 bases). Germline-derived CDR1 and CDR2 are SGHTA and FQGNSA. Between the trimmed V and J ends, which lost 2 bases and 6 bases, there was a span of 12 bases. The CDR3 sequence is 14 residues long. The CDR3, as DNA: TGTGCCAGCAGCTTAACTAGGATGACGGATACGCAGTATTTT. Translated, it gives CASSLTRMTDTQYF.

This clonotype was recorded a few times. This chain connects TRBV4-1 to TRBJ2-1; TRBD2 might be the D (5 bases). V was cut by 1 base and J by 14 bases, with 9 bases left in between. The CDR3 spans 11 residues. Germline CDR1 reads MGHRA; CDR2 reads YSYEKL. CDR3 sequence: CASSQGRRKFF. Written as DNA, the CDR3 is TGCGCCAGCAGCCAAGGGAGGCGCAAGTTCTTC.

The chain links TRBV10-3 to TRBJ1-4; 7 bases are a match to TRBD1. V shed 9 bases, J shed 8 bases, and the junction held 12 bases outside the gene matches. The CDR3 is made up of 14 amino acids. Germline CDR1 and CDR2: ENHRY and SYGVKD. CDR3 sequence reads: CAIRRGDRGEKLFF. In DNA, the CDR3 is TGTGCCATTAGGAGGGGGGACAGAGGGGAAAAACTGTTTTTT.

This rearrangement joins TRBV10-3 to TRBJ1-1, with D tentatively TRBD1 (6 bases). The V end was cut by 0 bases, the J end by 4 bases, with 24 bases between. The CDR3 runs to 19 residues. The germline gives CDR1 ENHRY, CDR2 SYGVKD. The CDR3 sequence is CAISESVSTTIVGATEAFF. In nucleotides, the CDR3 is TGTGCCATCAGTGAGTCTGTATCGACGACAATTGTGGGGGCCACTGAAGCTTTCTTT.

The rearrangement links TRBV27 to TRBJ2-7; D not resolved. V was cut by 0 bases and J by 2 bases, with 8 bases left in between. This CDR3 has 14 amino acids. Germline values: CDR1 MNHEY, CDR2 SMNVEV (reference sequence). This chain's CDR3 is CASSLSAGPYEQYF. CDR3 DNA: TGTGCCAGCAGTTTATCGGCAGGACCCTACGAGCAGTACTTC.

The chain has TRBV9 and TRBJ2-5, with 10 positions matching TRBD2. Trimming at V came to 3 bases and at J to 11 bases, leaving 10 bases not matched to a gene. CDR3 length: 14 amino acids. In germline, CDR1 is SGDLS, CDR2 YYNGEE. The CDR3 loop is CASSAASGSVEQYF. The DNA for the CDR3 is TGTGCCAGCAGCGCGGCTAGCGGGAGCGTGGAGCAGTACTTC.

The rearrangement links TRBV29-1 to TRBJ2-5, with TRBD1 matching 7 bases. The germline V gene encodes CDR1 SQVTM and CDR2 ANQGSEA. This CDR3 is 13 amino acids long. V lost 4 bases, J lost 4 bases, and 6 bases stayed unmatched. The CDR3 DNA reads TGCAGCGTTGTGGGGACAGCGAGAGAGACCCAGTACTTC. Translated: CSVVGTARETQYF.

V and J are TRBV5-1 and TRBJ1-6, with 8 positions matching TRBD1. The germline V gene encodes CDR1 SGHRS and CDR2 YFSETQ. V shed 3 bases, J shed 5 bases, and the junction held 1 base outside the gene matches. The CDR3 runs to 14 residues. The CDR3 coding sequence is TGCGCCAGCAGCTCACAGGGGGATAATTCACCCCTCCACTTT. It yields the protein CASSSQGDNSPLHF.

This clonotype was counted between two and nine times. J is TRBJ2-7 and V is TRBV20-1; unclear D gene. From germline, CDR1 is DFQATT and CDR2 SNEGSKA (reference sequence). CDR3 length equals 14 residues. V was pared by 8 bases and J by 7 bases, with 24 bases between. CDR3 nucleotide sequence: TGCAGTCCTGATTTCTTTAACACCTACAATGAGCAGTACTTC. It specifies CSPDFFNTYNEQYF.

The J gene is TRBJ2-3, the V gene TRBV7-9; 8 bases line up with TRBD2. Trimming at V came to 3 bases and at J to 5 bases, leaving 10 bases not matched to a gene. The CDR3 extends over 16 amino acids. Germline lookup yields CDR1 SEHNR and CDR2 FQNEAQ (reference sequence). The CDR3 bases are TGTGCCAGCAGCTTCACAGGGACTAGAAAAAAAGATACGCAGTATTTT. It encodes CASSFTGTRKKDTQYF. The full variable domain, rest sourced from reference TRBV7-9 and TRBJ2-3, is DTGVSQNPRHKITKRGQNVTFRCDPISEHNRLYWYRQTLGQGPEFLTYFQNEAQLEKSRLLSDRFSAERPKGSFSTLEIQRTEQGDSAMYLCASSFTGTRKKDTQYFGPGTRLTVL.

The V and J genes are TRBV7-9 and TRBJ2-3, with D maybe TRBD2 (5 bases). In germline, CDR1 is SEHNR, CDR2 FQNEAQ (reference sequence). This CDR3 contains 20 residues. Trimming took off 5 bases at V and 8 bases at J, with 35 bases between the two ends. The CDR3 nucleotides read TGTGCCAGCAGCCCCAAGACATGGGAGAGAGGGCAGGTCCCTACCGGTACGCAGTATTTT. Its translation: CASSPKTWERGQVPTGTQYF.

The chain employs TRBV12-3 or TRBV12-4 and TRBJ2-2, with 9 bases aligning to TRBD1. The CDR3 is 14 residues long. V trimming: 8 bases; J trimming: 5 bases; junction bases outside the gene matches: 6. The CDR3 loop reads CASGTGGGTGELFF. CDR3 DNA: TGTGCCAGCGGTACAGGGGGCGGGACCGGGGAGCTGTTTTTT.

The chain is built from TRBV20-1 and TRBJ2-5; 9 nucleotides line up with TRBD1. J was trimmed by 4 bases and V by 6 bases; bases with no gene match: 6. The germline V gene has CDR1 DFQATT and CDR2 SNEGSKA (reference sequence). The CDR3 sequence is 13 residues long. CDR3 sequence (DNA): TGCAGTGCCCTGGACAGGGGTGGAGAGACCCAGTACTTC. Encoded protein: CSALDRGGETQYF.

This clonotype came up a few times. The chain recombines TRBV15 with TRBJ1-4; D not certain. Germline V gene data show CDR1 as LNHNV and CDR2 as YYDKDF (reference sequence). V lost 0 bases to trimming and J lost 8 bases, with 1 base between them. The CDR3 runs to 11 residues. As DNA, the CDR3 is TGTGCCACCAGCAGAGAGGAAAAACTGTTTTTT. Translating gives CATSREEKLFF.

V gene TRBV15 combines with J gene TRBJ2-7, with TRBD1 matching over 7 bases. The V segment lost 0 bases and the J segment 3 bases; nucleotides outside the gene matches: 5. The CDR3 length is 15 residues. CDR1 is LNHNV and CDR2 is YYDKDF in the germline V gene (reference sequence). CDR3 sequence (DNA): TGTGCCACCAGCAGAGAAAGGGGGCAAAACTACGAGCAGTACTTC. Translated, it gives CATSRERGQNYEQYF.

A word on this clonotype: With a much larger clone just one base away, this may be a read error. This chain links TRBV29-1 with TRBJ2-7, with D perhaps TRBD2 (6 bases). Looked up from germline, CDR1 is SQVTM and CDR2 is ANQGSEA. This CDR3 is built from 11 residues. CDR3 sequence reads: CTGSRGGEQYF. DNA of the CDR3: TGCACCGGAAGTCGGGGAGGTGAGCAGTACTTC.

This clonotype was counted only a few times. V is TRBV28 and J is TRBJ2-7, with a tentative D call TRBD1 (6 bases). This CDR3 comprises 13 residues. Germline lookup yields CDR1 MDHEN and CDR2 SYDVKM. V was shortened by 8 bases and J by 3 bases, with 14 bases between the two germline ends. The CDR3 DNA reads TGTGCCAGCTCCCGAGGACAGTTCTACGAGCAGTACTTC. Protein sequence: CASSRGQFYEQYF.